This T cell receptor (beta chain) was identified during a study of cytomegalovirus exposure and HLA in healthy donors. With 60 Vbeta and 13 Jbeta primers, the PCR was carried out. Clones were read by immunoSEQ multiplex PCR, and TCRdb kept only the in-frame ones, dropping some. The top ten clones hold around 1.2% of a sample with under 150,000 clones, 73% of them seen once. Trimming stripped 3 bases from V and 1 base from J, with 4 bases between. Germline CDR1 reads SGHRS; CDR2 reads YFSETQ. The CDR3 loop spans 12 amino acids. Sequences were obtained from PBMCs. The clonotype comes from a middle-aged woman in good health and CMV-seronegative. The chain recombines TRBV5-1 with TRBJ1-1; D uncertain. In nucleotides, the CDR3 is TGCGCCAGCAGCTACGGGAACACTGAAGCTTTCTTT. Its protein is CASSYGNTEAFF.